This T cell receptor (beta chain) was documented in a study of T cell changes during pregnancy in multiple sclerosis. CDR1 is DFQATT, CDR2 SNEGSKA, per germline (reference sequence). V lost 1 base and J lost 8, with 8 bases in between. The CDR3 consists of 11 residues. TCRdb's copy holds only in-frame clones and misses some; the assay was immunoSEQ multiplex PCR. The sample includes roughly 74,000 clones, 75% to 90% seen only once; the top ten take roughly 3.3%. The V call is TRBV20-1, the J call TRBJ1-2; D is uncertain. Sequenced material: peripheral blood, taken before pregnancy. The TCR was taken from a female donor with multiple sclerosis, enrolled in a pregnancy study. Written as DNA, the CDR3 is TGCAGTGCTAGAGTTTGGGAGGGCTACACCTTC. This gives the protein CSARVWEGYTF.